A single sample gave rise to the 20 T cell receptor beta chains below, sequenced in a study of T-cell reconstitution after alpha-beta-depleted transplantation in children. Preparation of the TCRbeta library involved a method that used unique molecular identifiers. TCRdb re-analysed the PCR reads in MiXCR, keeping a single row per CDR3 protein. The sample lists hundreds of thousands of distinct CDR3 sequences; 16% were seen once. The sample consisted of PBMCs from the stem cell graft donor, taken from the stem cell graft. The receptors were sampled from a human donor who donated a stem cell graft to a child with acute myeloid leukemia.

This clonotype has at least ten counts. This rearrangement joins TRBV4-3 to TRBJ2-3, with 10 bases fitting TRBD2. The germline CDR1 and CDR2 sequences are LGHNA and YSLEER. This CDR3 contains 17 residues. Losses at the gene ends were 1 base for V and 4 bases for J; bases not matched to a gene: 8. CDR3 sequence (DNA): TGCGCCAGCAGCCAAGTTACCGGGACTAGCGTATCAGATACGCAGTATTTT. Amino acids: CASSQVTGTSVSDTQYF.

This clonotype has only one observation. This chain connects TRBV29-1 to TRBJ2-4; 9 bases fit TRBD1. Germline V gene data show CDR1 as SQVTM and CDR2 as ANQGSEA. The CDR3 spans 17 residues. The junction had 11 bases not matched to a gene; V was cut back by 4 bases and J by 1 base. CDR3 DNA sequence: TGCAGCGTTGGTTCCGGGACAGGGTACCCGGCCAAAAACATTCAGTACTTC. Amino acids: CSVGSGTGYPAKNIQYF.

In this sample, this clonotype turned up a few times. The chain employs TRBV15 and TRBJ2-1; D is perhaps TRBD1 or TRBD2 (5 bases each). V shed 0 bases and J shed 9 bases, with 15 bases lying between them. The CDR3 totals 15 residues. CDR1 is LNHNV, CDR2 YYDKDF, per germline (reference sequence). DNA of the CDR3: TGTGCCACCAGCAGAGATCGGGGCAGCGCGGTTGAGCAGTTCTTC. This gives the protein CATSRDRGSAVEQFF.

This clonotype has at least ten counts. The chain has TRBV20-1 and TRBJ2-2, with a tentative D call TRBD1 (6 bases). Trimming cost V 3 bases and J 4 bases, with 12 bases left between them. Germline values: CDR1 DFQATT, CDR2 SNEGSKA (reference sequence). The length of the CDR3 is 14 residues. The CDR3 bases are TGCAGTGCTAGCATGGACAGAGCCACCGGGGAGCTGTTTTTT. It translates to CSASMDRATGELFF.

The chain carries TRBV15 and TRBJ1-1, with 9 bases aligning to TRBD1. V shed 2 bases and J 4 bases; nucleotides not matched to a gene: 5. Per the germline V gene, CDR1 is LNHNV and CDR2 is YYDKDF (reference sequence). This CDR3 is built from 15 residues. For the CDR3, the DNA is TGTGCCACCAGCAGATACGGACAGGGGAGCACTGAAGCTTTCTTT. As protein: CATSRYGQGSTEAFF.

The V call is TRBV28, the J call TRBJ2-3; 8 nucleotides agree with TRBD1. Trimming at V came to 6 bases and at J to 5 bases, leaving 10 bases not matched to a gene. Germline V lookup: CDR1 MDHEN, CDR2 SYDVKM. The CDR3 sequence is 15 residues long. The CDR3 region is CASSHQGAQIDTQYF. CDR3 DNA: TGTGCCAGCAGCCACCAGGGGGCGCAGATAGATACGCAGTATTTT.

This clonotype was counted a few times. The CDR3 region is CASSVTSGQETQYF. The CDR3 nucleotides are TGTGCCAGCAGCGTTACTAGCGGCCAAGAGACCCAGTACTTC. The chain couples TRBV7-7 to TRBJ2-5; 8 positions match TRBD2. The V gene end was trimmed by 5 bases and the J gene end by 1 base; junction bases not matched to a gene: 3. The length of the CDR3 is 14 residues. The germline gives CDR1 SSHAT, CDR2 FNYEAQ (reference sequence).

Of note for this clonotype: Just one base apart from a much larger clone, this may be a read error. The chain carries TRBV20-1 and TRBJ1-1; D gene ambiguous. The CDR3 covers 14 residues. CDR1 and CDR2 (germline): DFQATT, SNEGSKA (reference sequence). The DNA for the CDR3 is TGCGGTGCTAGATTATCCCGTGTGAACACTGAAGCTTTCTTT. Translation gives CGARLSRVNTEAFF.

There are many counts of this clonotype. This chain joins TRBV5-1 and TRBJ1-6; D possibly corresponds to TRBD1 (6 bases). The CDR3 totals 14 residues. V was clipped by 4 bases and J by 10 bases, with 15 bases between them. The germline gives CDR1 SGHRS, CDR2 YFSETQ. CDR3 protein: CASSPGHRDSPLHF. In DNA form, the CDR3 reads TGCGCCAGCAGCCCGGGACATCGGGACTCACCCCTCCACTTT.

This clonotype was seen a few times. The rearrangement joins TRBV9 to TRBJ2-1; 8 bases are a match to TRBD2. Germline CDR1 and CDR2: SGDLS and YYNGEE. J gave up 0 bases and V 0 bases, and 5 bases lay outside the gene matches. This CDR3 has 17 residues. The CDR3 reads CASSVAPSGFSYNEQFF. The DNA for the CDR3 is TGTGCCAGCAGCGTAGCTCCTAGCGGGTTCTCCTACAATGAGCAGTTCTTC.

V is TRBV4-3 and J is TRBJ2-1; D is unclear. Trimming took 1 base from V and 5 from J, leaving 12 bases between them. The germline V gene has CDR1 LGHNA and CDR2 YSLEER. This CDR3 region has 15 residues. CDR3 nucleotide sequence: TGCGCCAGCAGCCAAGCCCCTTCGACAAACAATGAGCAGTTCTTC. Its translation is CASSQAPSTNNEQFF.

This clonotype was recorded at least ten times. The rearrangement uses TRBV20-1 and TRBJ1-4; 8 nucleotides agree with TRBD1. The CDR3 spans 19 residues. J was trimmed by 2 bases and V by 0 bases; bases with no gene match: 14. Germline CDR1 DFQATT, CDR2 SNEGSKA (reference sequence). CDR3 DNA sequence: TGCAGTGCTAGAGATTTAAGACGGGACAGGATGGGCACTAATGAAAAACTGTTTTTT. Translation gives CSARDLRRDRMGTNEKLFF.

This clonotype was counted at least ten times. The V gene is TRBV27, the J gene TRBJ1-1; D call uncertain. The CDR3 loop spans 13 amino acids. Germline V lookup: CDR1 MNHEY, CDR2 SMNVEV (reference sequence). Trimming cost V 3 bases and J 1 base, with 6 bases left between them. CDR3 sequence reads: CASSFEGNTEAFF. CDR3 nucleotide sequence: TGTGCCAGCAGTTTTGAGGGGAACACTGAAGCTTTCTTT.

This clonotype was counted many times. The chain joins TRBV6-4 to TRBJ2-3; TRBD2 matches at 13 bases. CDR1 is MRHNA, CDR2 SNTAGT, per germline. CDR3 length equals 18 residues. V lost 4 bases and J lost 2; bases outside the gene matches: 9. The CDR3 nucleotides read TGTGCCAGCAGTGCCCAGGGACTAGCGGGGCGCGACACAGATACGCAGTATTTT. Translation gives CASSAQGLAGRDTDTQYF.

CDR3 sequence (DNA): TGTGCCAGCAGCCATCGGACTAGCGGGGGGGGCACAGATACGCAGTATTTT. It codes for CASSHRTSGGGTDTQYF. The chain joins TRBV11-3 to TRBJ2-3; 15 bases agree with TRBD2. With 5 bases clipped from V and 1 base from J, the junction kept 4 bases outside the gene matches. Looked up from germline, CDR1 is SGHNT and CDR2 is YENEEA. This CDR3 comprises 17 residues.

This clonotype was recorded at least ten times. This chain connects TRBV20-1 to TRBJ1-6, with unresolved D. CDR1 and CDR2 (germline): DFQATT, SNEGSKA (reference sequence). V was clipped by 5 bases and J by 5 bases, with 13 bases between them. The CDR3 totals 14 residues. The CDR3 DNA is TGCAGTGCTTGTGAGGGCCTCGATAATTCACCCCTCCACTTT. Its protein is CSACEGLDNSPLHF.

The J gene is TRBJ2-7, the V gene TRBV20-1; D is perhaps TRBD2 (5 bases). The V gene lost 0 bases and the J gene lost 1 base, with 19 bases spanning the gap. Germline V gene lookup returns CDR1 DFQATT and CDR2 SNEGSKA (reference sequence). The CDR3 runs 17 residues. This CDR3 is CSARDPGGRKFSYEQYF. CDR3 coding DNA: TGCAGTGCTAGAGATCCTGGAGGAAGAAAGTTTTCCTACGAGCAGTACTTC.

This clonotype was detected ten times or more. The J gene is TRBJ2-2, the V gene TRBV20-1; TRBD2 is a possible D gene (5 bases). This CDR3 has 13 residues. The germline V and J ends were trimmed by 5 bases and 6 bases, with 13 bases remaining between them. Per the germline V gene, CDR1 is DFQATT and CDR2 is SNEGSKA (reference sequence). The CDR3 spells CSASEGWPGELFF. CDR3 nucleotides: TGCAGTGCTTCAGAGGGCTGGCCCGGGGAGCTGTTTTTT.

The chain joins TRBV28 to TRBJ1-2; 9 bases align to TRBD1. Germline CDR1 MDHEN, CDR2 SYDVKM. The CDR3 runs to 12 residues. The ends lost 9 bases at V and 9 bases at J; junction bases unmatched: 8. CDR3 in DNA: TGTGCCAGTAGTACAGGGGGCCTTCGCTACACCTTC. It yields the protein CASSTGGLRYTF.

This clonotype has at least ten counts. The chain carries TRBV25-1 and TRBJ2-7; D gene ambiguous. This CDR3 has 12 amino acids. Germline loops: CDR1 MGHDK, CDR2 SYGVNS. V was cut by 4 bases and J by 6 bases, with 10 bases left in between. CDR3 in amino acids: CASSVSSGEQYF. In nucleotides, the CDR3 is TGTGCCAGCAGTGTATCGTCCGGCGAGCAGTACTTC.